The 9 T cell receptor beta chains reported below all come from one sample, sequenced in a study of cytomegalovirus exposure and HLA in healthy donors (dated by TCRdb to the late 2010s). Libraries were built with the immunoSEQ multiplex PCR assay. For the multiplex PCR, a mixture combining 60 forward primers for TCR Vbeta segments and 13 reverse primers for TCR Jbeta segments was used. The clones in this table, taken by TCRdb from immuneACCESS, are in-frame only. Not every clone is retained; where verified, under half of the shortfall comes from an unresolved V gene, and the cause of the rest is unknown. In this sample the table shows around 68,000 clones, around 74% of which occur a single time. Almost 7.5% of the sample rests with the top ten. The sequenced sample was PBMCs. The receptors shown here come from a woman in her thirties in good health and CMV-seropositive.

This clone was seen repeatedly, ten times or more. The V call is TRBV6-1, the J call TRBJ2-4, with 7 bases fitting TRBD2. V dropped 3 bases and J dropped 2; count of bases not matched to a gene: 7. The CDR3 runs 16 residues. The V gene's germline CDR1 is MNHNS and CDR2 SASEGT. The CDR3: CASSETPGGSKNIQYF. As DNA, the CDR3 is TGTGCCAGCAGTGAGACCCCGGGGGGATCCAAAAACATTCAGTACTTC.

This clone was found once. The rearrangement joins TRBV28 to TRBJ1-2; no reliable D call. V shed 10 bases and J shed 4 bases, with 13 bases lying between them. This CDR3 comprises 12 residues. Germline V gives CDR1 MDHEN, CDR2 SYDVKM. This CDR3 is CATLSLGYGYTF. CDR3 in DNA: TGTGCCACCCTATCCCTTGGCTATGGCTACACCTTC.

The V and J genes are TRBV7-8 and TRBJ2-3; 11 bases agree with TRBD2. Germline V gene lookup returns CDR1 SGHVS and CDR2 FQNEAQ. The CDR3 length is 15 residues. V lost 5 bases and J lost 3; bases outside the gene matches: 4. The chain's CDR3 is CASSIRTSGTDTQYF. The CDR3 DNA follows: TGTGCCAGCAGCATTAGGACTAGCGGGACAGATACGCAGTATTTT.

The gene calls are TRBV5-4 and TRBJ1-1; a possible D gene is TRBD1 (6 bases). Looked up from germline, CDR1 is SGHNT and CDR2 is YYREEE (reference sequence). CDR3 size: 16 residues. V lost 2 bases and J lost 1, with 15 bases in between. The CDR3 sequence is CASSFLARGGNTEAFF. Here the CDR3 DNA reads TGTGCCAGCAGCTTTTTGGCGAGAGGGGGGAACACTGAAGCTTTCTTT. Filled out from reference TRBV5-4 and TRBJ1-1, the complete variable domain reads ETGVTQSPTHLIKTRGQQVTLRCSSQSGHNTVSWYQQALGQGPQFIFQYYREEENGRGNFPPRFSGLQFPNYSSELNVNALELDDSALYLCASSFLARGGNTEAFFGQGTRLTVV.

The V call is TRBV4-2, the J call TRBJ2-7; D possibly corresponds to TRBD1 (6 bases). V was clipped by 3 bases and J by 1 base, with 13 bases between them. Germline V lookup: CDR1 LGHNA, CDR2 YNFKEQ. The CDR3 has 15 amino acids. The CDR3 region is CASSQYRDLSYEQYF. DNA for the CDR3: TGTGCCAGCAGCCAGTACAGGGACCTATCCTACGAGCAGTACTTC.

The CDR3 DNA follows: TGTGCCAGCAGGGACGGGACTAGCGGGTCGGGGGGGACCCAGTACTTC. Translating it yields CASRDGTSGSGGTQYF. This chain links TRBV7-2 with TRBJ2-5; 12 positions match TRBD2. V shed 6 bases, J shed 7 bases, and the junction held 12 bases outside the gene matches. CDR3 length: 16 residues. Germline V gene sequence: CDR1 SGHTA, CDR2 FQGNSA.

In this sample, this clone turned up a few times. This chain connects TRBV10-2 to TRBJ1-4, with 8 bases aligning to TRBD1. The CDR3 covers 14 residues. J gave up 4 bases and V 8 bases, and 6 bases lay outside the gene matches. CDR1 is WSHSY and CDR2 is SAAADI in the germline V gene. In DNA form, the CDR3 reads TGCGCCAGCGGCGGACAGGGCATTAATGAAAAACTGTTTTTT. Protein sequence: CASGGQGINEKLFF.

The chain joins TRBV7-2 to TRBJ2-5; 7 nucleotides align to TRBD2. CDR3 length: 16 amino acids. V lost 7 bases to trimming and J lost 5 bases; unmatched junction nucleotides: 16. Germline CDR1 is SGHTA and CDR2 is FQGNSA. The CDR3 nucleotides read TGTGCCAGCATCCCAGGTTTTGCGGAGGGAGGGGAGACCCAGTACTTC. Translation gives CASIPGFAEGGETQYF.

The chain combines TRBV4-2 with TRBJ2-5; 9 positions match TRBD2. The CDR3 contains 16 residues. The V segment lost 0 bases and the J segment 5 bases; nucleotides outside the gene matches: 7. Per germline, CDR1 LGHNA and CDR2 YNFKEQ. CDR3 protein: CASSQDHSGSGETQYF. In DNA, the CDR3 is TGTGCCAGCAGCCAAGATCATAGCGGGAGCGGGGAGACCCAGTACTTC.